A single sample gave rise to the 17 T cell receptor beta chains below, sequenced in a study of T cell repertoires in cytomegalovirus infection. No cognate antigen is known for these TCRs. TCRdb re-called the reads with MiXCR, one entry per CDR3 protein. The table has some 920,000 distinct CDR3 sequences, around 30% seen once. Here the sequenced sample was cultured CD8+ T cells from PBMCs, taken from culture after CMV antigen stimulation. Source of these receptors: a human donor in good health (CMV status not recorded). Some clones in this sample may be carry-over from other donors' samples.

This clonotype was counted once. The genes are TRBV29-1 and TRBJ1-2; tentatively, D is TRBD1 (6 bases). V lost 6 bases and J 2 bases, leaving 16 bases between the germline ends. This CDR3 is 14 amino acids long. CDR1 SQVTM and CDR2 ANQGSEA come from the germline V gene. Written as DNA, the CDR3 is TGCAGCGTCCCCGACAGGCATAACAACTATGGCTACACCTTC. Translating it yields CSVPDRHNNYGYTF.

The rearrangement links TRBV4-1 to TRBJ2-1; TRBD2 matches 7 bases. Unmatched junction bases numbered 11, after V lost 3 bases and J lost 3 bases. CDR1 is MGHRA, CDR2 YSYEKL, per germline. This CDR3 is built from 17 residues. This CDR3 reads CASSHVGGGPIYNEQFF. CDR3 nucleotides: TGCGCCAGCAGCCACGTAGGCGGGGGACCGATCTACAATGAGCAGTTCTTC.

The chain carries TRBV6-2 or TRBV6-3 and TRBJ2-2; TRBD1 or TRBD2 may be the D gene (5 bases each). Germline V gives CDR1 MNHEY, CDR2 SVGEGT. The CDR3 runs to 16 residues. With 4 bases removed from V and 2 bases from J, the gap between germline ends came to 14 bases. CDR3 sequence reads: CASSSYVGDNTGELFF. The CDR3 DNA reads TGTGCCAGCAGTTCCTACGTAGGGGACAACACCGGGGAGCTGTTTTTT.

The chain employs TRBV19 and TRBJ2-1; D ambiguous. The V gene's germline CDR1 is LNHDA and CDR2 SQIVND (reference sequence). The germline V and J ends were trimmed by 0 bases and 4 bases, with 7 bases remaining between them. The CDR3 loop spans 14 amino acids. The CDR3 spells CASSIDNTYNEQFF. DNA for the CDR3: TGTGCCAGTAGTATAGACAACACGTACAATGAGCAGTTCTTC.

This clonotype has a handful of counts. J is TRBJ2-1 and V is TRBV4-1; D may be TRBD1 (6 bases). Germline CDR1 MGHRA, CDR2 YSYEKL. The CDR3 contains 15 residues. Trimming took off 1 base at V and 8 bases at J, with 15 bases between the two ends. In nucleotides, the CDR3 is TGCGCCAGCAGCCAAGTGAACGAGGGGGTATATGAGCAGTTCTTC. It yields the protein CASSQVNEGVYEQFF.

The chain has TRBV6-2 or TRBV6-3 and TRBJ1-1; TRBD1 matches at 10 bases. This CDR3 is 15 amino acids long. The junction had 4 bases not matched to a gene; V was cut back by 0 bases and J by 6 bases. Germline CDR1 is MNHEY and CDR2 is SVGEGT. CDR3 region: CASSYSRDRGPEAFF. Written as DNA, the CDR3 is TGTGCCAGCAGTTACTCGAGGGACAGGGGTCCTGAAGCTTTCTTT.

This clonotype came up once. This chain links TRBV25-1 with TRBJ1-2, with D possibly TRBD1 on 5 matching bases. CDR1 MGHDK and CDR2 SYGVNS come from the germline V gene. The CDR3 spans 15 residues. V was cut by 3 bases and J by 4 bases, with 15 bases left in between. CDR3 region: CASSDGDGLLYGYTF. CDR3 sequence (DNA): TGTGCCAGCAGTGACGGGGACGGACTCCTCTATGGCTACACCTTC.

This clonotype is a singleton in its sample. No conserved phenylalanine or tryptophan is present at the end of the CDR3, so a read error is the likely explanation. The chain employs TRBV10-3 and TRBJ2-1; no definite D call. Trimming took off 6 bases at V and 2 bases at J, with 8 bases between the two ends. This CDR3 region has 13 residues. The germline gives CDR1 ENHRY, CDR2 SYGVKD. The CDR3 loop reads CAISDVTYNEQFS. In nucleotides, the CDR3 is TGTGCCATCAGCGACGTGACCTACAATGAGCAGTTCTCC.

With respect to this clonotype: At one end, the junction sequence differs from germline, possibly due to a read error. V usage is TRBV5-1 and J usage is TRBJ1-1, with a tentative D call TRBD1 (5 bases). The germline V gene encodes CDR1 SGHRS and CDR2 YFSETQ. CDR3 length equals 14 residues. The CDR3 DNA reads as TGTGCCAGTAGTTTGGACATTTGGAACACTGAAGCTTTCTTT. Its protein product is CASSLDIWNTEAFF.

In its sample, this clonotype was seen once. The chain links TRBV19 to TRBJ1-5, with D perhaps TRBD1 (5 bases). Between the trimmed V and J ends, which lost 11 bases and 2 bases, there was a span of 19 bases. Germline-derived CDR1 and CDR2 are LNHDA and SQIVND (reference sequence). The CDR3 runs 15 residues. CDR3: CAASWTHRGNQPQHF. CDR3 sequence (DNA): TGTGCCGCCTCGTGGACACATCGAGGCAATCAGCCCCAGCATTTT.

This sequence joins TRBV6-2 or TRBV6-3 and TRBJ2-3; D perhaps matches TRBD2 (7 bases). Germline values: CDR1 MNHEY, CDR2 SVGEGT. The V end lost 7 bases, the J end lost 2 bases, and 16 bases lay between the germline ends. The length of the CDR3 is 15 residues. CDR3 region: CASNIGGGITDTQYF. The CDR3 region has the DNA TGTGCCAGCAATATAGGGGGGGGGATCACAGATACGCAGTATTTT.

V and J are TRBV9 and TRBJ2-3; D possibly corresponds to TRBD2 (7 bases). CDR3 length: 16 residues. The V end was cut by 3 bases, the J end by 0 bases, with 14 bases between. Per the germline V gene, CDR1 is SGDLS and CDR2 is YYNGEE. CDR3 DNA sequence: TGTGCCAGCAGCGCCTGGGGGGGCACTAGCACAGATACGCAGTATTTT. This gives the protein CASSAWGGTSTDTQYF.

In this sample, this clonotype turned up once. This chain links TRBV6-1 with TRBJ2-7, with TRBD2 matching 7 bases. CDR3 size: 16 residues. Germline V CDR1 and CDR2: MNHNS, SASEGT. Trimming removed 3 bases from V and 1 base from J; junction bases left unmatched: 9. The CDR3 here is CASSEDFGGISYEQYV. As DNA, the CDR3 is TGTGCCAGCAGTGAGGATTTCGGGGGGATTTCCTACGAGCAGTACGTC.

To note about this clonotype: This may arise from a read error, as a much more abundant clone is one base away. The chain carries TRBV11-1 and TRBJ2-3; no clear D gene. CDR3 size: 11 residues. Per germline, CDR1 SGHAT and CDR2 FQDESV (reference sequence). Trimming removed 0 bases at V and 9 bases at J, with 4 bases between. CDR3 DNA sequence: TGTGCCAGCAGCTTAGCTCGCACGCAGTATTTT. This codes for CASSLARTQYF.

This clonotype has only a few counts. The chain combines TRBV25-1 with TRBJ2-7; D is undetermined. V was shortened by 5 bases and J by 6 bases, with 11 bases between the two germline ends. Germline loops: CDR1 MGHDK, CDR2 SYGVNS. This CDR3 region has 12 residues. The CDR3 nucleotides read TGTGCCAGCAGTAACGACGGCCTCGAGCAGTACTTC. It specifies CASSNDGLEQYF.

The gene calls are TRBV12-3 or TRBV12-4 and TRBJ2-3; 8 bases are a match to TRBD2. This CDR3 has 16 amino acids. The ends lost 5 bases at V and 2 bases at J; junction bases unmatched: 9. The CDR3 loop is CASSQSGGLYTDTQYF. As DNA, the CDR3 is TGTGCCAGCAGTCAAAGCGGGGGCCTTTACACAGATACGCAGTATTTT.

In this sample, this clonotype turned up a few times. The V call is TRBV7-2, the J call TRBJ1-1; the D gene is possibly TRBD1 (5 bases). The CDR3 loop spans 12 amino acids. CDR1 and CDR2 (germline): SGHTA, FQGNSA. V was pared by 1 base and J by 8 bases, with 8 bases between. CDR3 loop: CASSLGGIEAFF. In nucleotides, the CDR3 is TGTGCCAGCAGCTTAGGGGGGATAGAAGCTTTCTTT.